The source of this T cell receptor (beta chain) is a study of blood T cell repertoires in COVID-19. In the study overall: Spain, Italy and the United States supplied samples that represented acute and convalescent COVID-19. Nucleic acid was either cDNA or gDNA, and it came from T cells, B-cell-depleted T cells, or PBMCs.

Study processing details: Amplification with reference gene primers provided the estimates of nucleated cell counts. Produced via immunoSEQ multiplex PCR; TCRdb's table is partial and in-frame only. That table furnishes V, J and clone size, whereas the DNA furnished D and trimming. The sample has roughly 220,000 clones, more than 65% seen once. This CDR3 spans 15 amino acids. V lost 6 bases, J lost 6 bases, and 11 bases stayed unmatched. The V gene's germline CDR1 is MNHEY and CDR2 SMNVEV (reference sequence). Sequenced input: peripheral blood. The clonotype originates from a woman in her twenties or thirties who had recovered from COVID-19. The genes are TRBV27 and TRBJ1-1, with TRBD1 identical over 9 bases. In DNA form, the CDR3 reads TGTGCCAGCAGGCCCGGAACAGGGGGCTGGGCTGAAGCTTTCTTT. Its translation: CASRPGTGGWAEAFF.